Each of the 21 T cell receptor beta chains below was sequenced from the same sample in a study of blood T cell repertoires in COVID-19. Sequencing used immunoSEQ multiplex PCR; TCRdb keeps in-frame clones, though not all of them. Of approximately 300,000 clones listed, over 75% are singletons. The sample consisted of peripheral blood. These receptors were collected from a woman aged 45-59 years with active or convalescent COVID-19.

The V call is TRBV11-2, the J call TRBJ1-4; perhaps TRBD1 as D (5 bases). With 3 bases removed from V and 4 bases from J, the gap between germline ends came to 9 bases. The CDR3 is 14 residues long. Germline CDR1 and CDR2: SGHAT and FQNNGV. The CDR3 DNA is TGTGCCAGCAGCTTGGGGCGGATTAATGAAAAACTGTTTTTT. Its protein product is CASSLGRINEKLFF.

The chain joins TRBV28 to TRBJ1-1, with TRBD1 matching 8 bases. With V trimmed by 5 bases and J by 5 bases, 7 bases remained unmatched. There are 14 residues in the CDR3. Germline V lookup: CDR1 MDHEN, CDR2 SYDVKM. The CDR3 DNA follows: TGTGCCAGCAGTACCAGGACAGGGAGGACTGAAGCTTTCTTT. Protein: CASSTRTGRTEAFF.

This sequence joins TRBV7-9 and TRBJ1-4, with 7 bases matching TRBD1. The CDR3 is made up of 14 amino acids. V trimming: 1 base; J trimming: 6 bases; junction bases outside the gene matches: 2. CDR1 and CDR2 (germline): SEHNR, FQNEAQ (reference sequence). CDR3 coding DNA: TGTGCCAGCAGCTTAGGCAGGGGGGATGAAAAACTGTTTTTT. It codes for CASSLGRGDEKLFF.

The CDR3 sequence is CASSSGQLNTEAFF. CDR3 nucleotides: TGTGCCAGCAGCTCAGGACAGTTGAACACTGAAGCTTTCTTT. The chain employs TRBV7-9 and TRBJ1-1, with D possibly matching TRBD1 (6 bases). Trimming removed 4 bases from V and 0 bases from J, with 9 bases in between. The germline V gene has CDR1 SEHNR and CDR2 FQNEAQ (reference sequence). The CDR3 runs 14 residues.

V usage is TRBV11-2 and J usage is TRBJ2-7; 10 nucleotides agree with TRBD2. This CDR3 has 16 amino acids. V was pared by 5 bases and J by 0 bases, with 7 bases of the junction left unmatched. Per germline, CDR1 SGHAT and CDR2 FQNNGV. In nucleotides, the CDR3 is TGTGCCAGCAGCACCGGACTAGCGGAGAGCTCCTACGAGCAGTACTTC. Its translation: CASSTGLAESSYEQYF.

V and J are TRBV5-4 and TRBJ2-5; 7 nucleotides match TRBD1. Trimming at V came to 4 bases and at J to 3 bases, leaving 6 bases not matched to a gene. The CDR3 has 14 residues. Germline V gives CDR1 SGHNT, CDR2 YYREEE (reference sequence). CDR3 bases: TGTGCCAGCAGCCTTAATGACAGGGAAGAGACCCAGTACTTC. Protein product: CASSLNDREETQYF.

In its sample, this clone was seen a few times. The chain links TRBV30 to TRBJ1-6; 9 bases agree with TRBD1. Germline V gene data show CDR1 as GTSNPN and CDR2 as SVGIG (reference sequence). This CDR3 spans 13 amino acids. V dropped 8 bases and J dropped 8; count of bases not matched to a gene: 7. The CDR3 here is CARSGQGDSPLHF. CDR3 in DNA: TGTGCCCGCTCGGGACAGGGTGATTCACCCCTCCACTTT.

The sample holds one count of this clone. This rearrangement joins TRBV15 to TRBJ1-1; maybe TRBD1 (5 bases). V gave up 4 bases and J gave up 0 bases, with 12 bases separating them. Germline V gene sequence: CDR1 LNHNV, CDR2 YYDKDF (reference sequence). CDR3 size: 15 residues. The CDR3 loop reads CATSIDRSMNTEAFF. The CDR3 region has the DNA TGTGCCACCAGCATAGACAGATCCATGAACACTGAAGCTTTCTTT.

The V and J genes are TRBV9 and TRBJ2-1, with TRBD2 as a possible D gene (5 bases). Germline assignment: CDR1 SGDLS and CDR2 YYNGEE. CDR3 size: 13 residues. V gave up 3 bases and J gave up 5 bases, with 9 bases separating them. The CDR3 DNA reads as TGTGCCAGCAGCGACGGGAATCACAATGAGCAGTTCTTC. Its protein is CASSDGNHNEQFF.

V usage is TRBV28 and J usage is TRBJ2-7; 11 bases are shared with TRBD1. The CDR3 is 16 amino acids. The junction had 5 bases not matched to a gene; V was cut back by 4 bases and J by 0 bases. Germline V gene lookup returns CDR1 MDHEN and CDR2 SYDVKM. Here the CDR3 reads CASSSRTGGGSYEQYF. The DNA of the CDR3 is TGTGCCAGCAGTTCAAGGACAGGGGGCGGCTCCTACGAGCAGTACTTC. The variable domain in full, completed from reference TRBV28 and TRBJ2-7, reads DVKVTQSSRYLVKRTGEKVFLECVQDMDHENMFWYRQDPGLGLRLIYFSYDVKMKEKGDIPEGYSVSREKKERFSLILESASTNQTSMYLCASSSRTGGGSYEQYFGPGTRLTVT.

CDR3 region: CASSLGVSGGAGTDTQYF. The DNA for the CDR3 is TGTGCCAGCAGCTTAGGTGTTAGCGGGGGGGCCGGCACAGATACGCAGTATTTT. The chain uses TRBV11-3 and TRBJ2-3; 11 bases match TRBD2. Germline assignment: CDR1 SGHNT and CDR2 YENEEA. The CDR3 runs to 18 residues. With 1 base clipped from V and 1 base from J, the junction kept 7 bases outside the gene matches. The whole variable domain, filled in from reference TRBV11-3 and TRBJ2-3, reads EAGVVQSPRYKIIEKKQPVAFWCNPISGHNTLYWYLQNLGQGPELLIRYENEEAVDDSQLPKDRFSAERLKGVDSTLKIQPAELGDSAVYLCASSLGVSGGAGTDTQYFGPGTRLTVL.

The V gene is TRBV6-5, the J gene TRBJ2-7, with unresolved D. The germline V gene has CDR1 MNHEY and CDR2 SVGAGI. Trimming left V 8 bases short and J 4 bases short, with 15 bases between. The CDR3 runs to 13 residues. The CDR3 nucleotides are TGTGCCAGCTCACCTAGTCTATGGTACGAGCAGTACTTC. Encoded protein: CASSPSLWYEQYF.

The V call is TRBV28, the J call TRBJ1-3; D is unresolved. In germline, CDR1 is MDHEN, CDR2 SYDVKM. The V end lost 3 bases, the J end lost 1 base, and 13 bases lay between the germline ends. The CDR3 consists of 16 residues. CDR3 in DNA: TGTGCCAGCAGTTTTGACGCGGTGAGGTCTGGAAACACCATATATTTT. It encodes CASSFDAVRSGNTIYF.

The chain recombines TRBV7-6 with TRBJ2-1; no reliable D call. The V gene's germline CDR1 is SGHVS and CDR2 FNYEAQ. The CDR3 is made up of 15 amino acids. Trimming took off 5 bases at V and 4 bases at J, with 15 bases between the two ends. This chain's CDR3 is CASSPPHQAYNEQFF. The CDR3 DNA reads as TGTGCCAGCAGCCCTCCGCACCAGGCATACAATGAGCAGTTCTTC.

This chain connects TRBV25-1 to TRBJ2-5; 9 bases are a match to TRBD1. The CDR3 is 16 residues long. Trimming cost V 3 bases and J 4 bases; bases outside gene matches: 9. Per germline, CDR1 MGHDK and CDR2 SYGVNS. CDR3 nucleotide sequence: TGTGCCAGCAGTGAGGGACAGGGCCCACTTGGAGAGACCCAGTACTTC. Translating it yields CASSEGQGPLGETQYF. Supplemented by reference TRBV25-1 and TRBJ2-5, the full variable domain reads EADIYQTPRYLVIGTGKKITLECSQTMGHDKMYWYQQDPGMELHLIHYSYGVNSTEKGDLSSESTVSRIRTEHFPLTLESARPSHTSQYLCASSEGQGPLGETQYFGPGTRLLVL.

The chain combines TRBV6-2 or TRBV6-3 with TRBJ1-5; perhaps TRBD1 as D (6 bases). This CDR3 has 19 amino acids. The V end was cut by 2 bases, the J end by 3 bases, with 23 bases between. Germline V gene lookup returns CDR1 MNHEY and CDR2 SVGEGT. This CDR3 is CASSYGWGFGQGPNQPQHF. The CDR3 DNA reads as TGTGCCAGCAGTTACGGATGGGGGTTTGGTCAGGGGCCCAATCAGCCCCAGCATTTT.

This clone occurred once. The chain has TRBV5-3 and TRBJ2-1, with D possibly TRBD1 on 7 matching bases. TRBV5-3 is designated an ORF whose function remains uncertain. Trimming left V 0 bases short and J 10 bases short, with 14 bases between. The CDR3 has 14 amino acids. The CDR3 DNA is TGTGCCAGAAGCTTGGTTGGGGGGACAGACGAGCAGTTCTTC. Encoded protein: CARSLVGGTDEQFF.

The CDR3: CASSHSRGSGREGYTF. CDR3 nucleotides: TGTGCCAGCAGCCATTCCCGGGGGTCAGGGCGCGAGGGCTACACCTTC. The chain links TRBV16 to TRBJ1-2, with D perhaps matching TRBD1 (5 bases). The V gene lost 3 bases and the J gene lost 8 bases, with 22 bases spanning the gap. This CDR3 is built from 16 residues. Germline V CDR1 and CDR2: KGHSY, FQNENV.

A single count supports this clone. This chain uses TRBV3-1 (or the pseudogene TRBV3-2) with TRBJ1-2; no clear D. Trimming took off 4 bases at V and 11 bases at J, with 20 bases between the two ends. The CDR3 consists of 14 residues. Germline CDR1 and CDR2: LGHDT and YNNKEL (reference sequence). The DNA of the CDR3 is TGTGCCAGCAGCCCCCCCGGCGGTGGTTTTGGTTACACCTTC. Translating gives CASSPPGGGFGYTF.

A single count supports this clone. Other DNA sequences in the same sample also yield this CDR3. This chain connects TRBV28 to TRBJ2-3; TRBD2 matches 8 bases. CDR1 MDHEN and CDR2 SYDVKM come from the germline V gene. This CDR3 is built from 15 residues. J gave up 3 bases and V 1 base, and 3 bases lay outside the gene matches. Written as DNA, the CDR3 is TGTGCCAGCAGTTTATTAGCGGGAAGGACAGATACGCAGTATTTT. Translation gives CASSLLAGRTDTQYF.

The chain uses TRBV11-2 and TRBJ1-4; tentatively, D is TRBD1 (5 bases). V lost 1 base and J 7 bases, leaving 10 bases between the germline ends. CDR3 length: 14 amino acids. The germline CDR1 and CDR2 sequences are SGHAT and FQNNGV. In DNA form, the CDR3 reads TGTGCCAGCAGCTTAGTCACAGGCCGTGAAAAACTGTTTTTT. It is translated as CASSLVTGREKLFF.